The T cell receptor (beta chain) under discussion was sequenced for a study of identifying expanded T cells in peripheral blood. Regarding the study as a whole: Differentially abundant clones: about 1.2 between replicates, about 15 at about two weeks, 19 at four.

Clones were sequenced by immunoSEQ multiplex PCR, and TCRdb holds only the in-frame ones, with some missing. This table holds approximately 97,000 clones, about 87% found once. The CDR3 numbers 20 amino acids, ends counted. Per the germline V gene, CDR1 is MDHEN and CDR2 is SYDVKM. A note on this clone: Its antigen is currently unknown. The DNA is left out, because the CDR3 cannot be placed on it with certainty; the CDR3 is given as TCRdb lists it.

The clonotype comes from a person aged 18-69 years in good health. What was sequenced was blood. The rearrangement links TRBV28 to TRBJ1-1; no DNA check was done on the table's D call, TRBD1. CDR3 sequence reads: CASRGAMEAFFGQGTSPTAF.